This T cell receptor beta chain is drawn from a study of blood T cell repertoires in COVID-19 (dated by TCRdb to between 2020 and 2021). Context from the whole study: Samples covering the acute and convalescent phases of COVID-19 were provided by collaborators in the United States, Italy and Spain. Samples were obtained from the ongoing ImmuneRACE study (first 160 participants) and from about 1,300 subjects provided by 6 global collaborators. Where HLA class I and class II types were available, the types were taken from metadata supplied by the sample provider, not from assay-based typing. The repertoires were made available in a free public database intended to serve as a resource for research on the immune response to SARS-CoV-2. The sample metadata nearly always contained a de-identified subject ID, COVID-19 status, age in years and sex. The material from the prospective study consisted of cDNA or gDNA derived from T cells, B-cell-depleted T cells, or PBMCs. Subjects who had been exposed to COVID-19, were actively infected with it, or had recovered from it provided the deeply sampled blood TCRbeta repertoires that made up the dataset. The paper as a whole reports these results and caveats: Clinical and demographic metadata were provided uncurated, with the amount varying by source and participant.

The immunoSEQ Assay, a bias-controlled multiplex PCR, was used to amplify TCRbeta CDR3 regions from genomic DNA. Processing in the source paper ran as follows. Nucleated cell counts per sample were estimated from amplification of reference gene primers within the assay. To quantify the absolute abundance of each unique TCRbeta CDR3 rearrangement, sequence reads were collapsed and filtered. Productive Simpson clonality was computed per sample as the square root of Simpson's diversity index over productive rearrangements. TCRdb holds this immuneACCESS table with in-frame rearrangements only. Some clones are missing; in checked studies, unresolved V genes explain under half, and the rest has no known cause. The V and J calls and clone size were taken over from that table, and D and trimming were inferred from the DNA. A total of tens of thousands of clones appear in this sample, about 91% of them only once. The ten largest clonotypes hold 2.3% of the sample.

Note on this clone: Its antigen is currently not known. The record has no base qualities; no much larger clone is one base away.

Germline trimming amounts to 4 bases on V and 10 bases on J, with 10 as the count of junction bases outside the gene matches. The CDR3 sequence holds 15 residues, the cysteine and phenylalanine included. Kept here is only the CDR3 DNA, which spans 45 bases and is read in frame from base 1. The germline V gene specifies KGHDR as CDR1 and SFDVKD as CDR2. Whole blood was collected in K2EDTA tubes by collaborating institutions according to the institutions' own protocols. For TCRbeta analysis, collaborators shipped samples in one of three forms: frozen whole blood, isolated PBMCs, or DNA extracted from either of those sample types.

Recombination joined TRBV24-1 with TRBJ2-1, with 9 junctional bases fitting TRBD1. The TCR was taken from a human donor with active COVID-19. The donor label of this sample is uncertain. The material sequenced was peripheral blood. The bases read TGTGCCACCAGTGAAACGGGACAGGGCCTGCAAGAGCAGTTCTTC. The resulting protein is CATSETGQGLQEQFF.